The rows below give T cell receptor beta chains drawn from one sample of a study of blood T cell repertoires in COVID-19. TCRdb's table, derived via immunoSEQ multiplex PCR, lists solely in-frame clones and lacks some. Here the sample spans about 62,000 clones, 85% to 90% being singletons. Input material: peripheral blood. These TCRs come from a human donor in a cohort sampled during active COVID-19. CDR3s include the opening cysteine and the closing phenylalanine or tryptophan. A D gene is named only where the DNA matches it firmly. Clone size is not always given. Where it is, it says once, few, many or a class for expanded clones.

>-|TRBV5-5|TRBD2|TRBJ2-1
CASSPYLTSGRAGEQFF
TGTGCCAGCAGCCCTTACTTGACTAGCGGGAGGGCCGGTGAGCAGTTCTTC
>-|TRBV7-8|-|TRBJ2-7
CASSVDSYEQYF
TGTGCCAGCAGCGTCGACAGCTACGAGCAGTACTTC
>-|TRBV12-3/TRBV12-4|-|TRBJ2-1
CASSLTINEQFF
TGTGCCAGCAGTTTAACTATCAATGAGCAGTTCTTC
>-|TRBV20-1|-|TRBJ1-6
CSAPRTASIHF
TGCAGTGCTCCACGGACAGCCAGTATCCACTTT
>-|TRBV19|-|TRBJ1-4
CASSDQEGEKLFF
TGTGCCAGTAGTGACCAGGAGGGGGAAAAACTGTTTTTT
>-|TRBV24-1|-|TRBJ2-7
CATSDSLGSYEQYF
TGTGCCACCAGTGATAGCCTAGGCTCCTACGAGCAGTACTTC
>-|TRBV4-3|-|TRBJ2-3
CASSQEIADSTDTQYF
TGCGCCAGCAGCCAAGAAATAGCGGATAGCACAGATACGCAGTATTTT
>-|TRBV6-6|TRBD1|TRBJ2-2
CASSQGQWNTGELFF
TGTGCCAGCAGTCAGGGACAGTGGAACACCGGGGAGCTGTTTTTT
>few|TRBV27|-|TRBJ2-7
CASSLSPAYEQYF
TGTGCCAGCAGTTTATCCCCAGCGTACGAGCAGTACTTC
>-|TRBV5-4|TRBD1|TRBJ2-1
CASSSGQGGTYTQFF
TGTGCCAGCAGCTCAGGACAGGGTGGAACCTATACGCAGTTCTTC
>-|TRBV5-4|TRBD2|TRBJ2-5
CASSYLGGRETQYF
TGTGCCAGCAGCTATCTAGGCGGGAGGGAGACCCAGTACTTC
>once|TRBV4-2|-|TRBJ2-7
CASSQVPGLNEQYF
TGTGCCAGCAGCCAAGTCCCGGGTTTAAACGAGCAGTACTTC
>few|TRBV4-2|TRBD2|TRBJ2-7
CASSQEETGGLYEQYF
TGTGCCAGCAGCCAAGAGGAAACGGGAGGTTTATACGAGCAGTACTTC
>-|TRBV6-5|TRBD1|TRBJ1-1
CASSYTTGQGNTEAFF
TGTGCCAGCAGTTACACAACGGGACAGGGGAACACTGAAGCTTTCTTT
>-|TRBV4-2|TRBD1|TRBJ2-2
CASSQPHGTGAAGELFF
TGTGCCAGCAGCCAACCGCACGGGACAGGGGCGGCCGGGGAGCTGTTTTTT
>-|TRBV7-9|-|TRBJ1-1
CASSLSLLDSNTEAFF
TGTGCCAGCAGCTTATCTCTGCTCGACTCGAACACTGAAGCTTTCTTT
>-|TRBV7-9|TRBD1|TRBJ2-1
CASSPGQGGYNEQFF
TGTGCCAGCAGCCCAGGACAGGGGGGCTACAATGAGCAGTTCTTC
>-|TRBV5-6|TRBD2|TRBJ2-7
CASSFAGDPYEQYF
TGTGCCAGCAGCTTTGCGGGAGACCCCTACGAGCAGTACTTC
>-|TRBV7-9|-|TRBJ2-1
CASSLLGDEQFF
TGTGCCAGCAGCTTACTAGGAGATGAGCAGTTCTTC
>-|TRBV11-2|TRBD1|TRBJ2-3
CASSTYRGPSGTDTQYF
TGTGCCAGCAGCACTTACAGGGGGCCATCCGGCACAGATACGCAGTATTTT
>-|TRBV6-1|-|TRBJ2-7
CASSQAYRAYEQYF
TGTGCCAGCAGTCAAGCTTACAGGGCGTACGAGCAGTACTTC
>-|TRBV4-1|-|TRBJ1-2
CASSQDWSQYGYTF
TGCGCCAGCAGCCAAGATTGGAGCCAGTATGGCTACACCTTC
>-|TRBV6-2/TRBV6-3|TRBD2|TRBJ2-1
CASSYASSGIFYNEQFF
TGTGCCAGCAGTTACGCTTCTAGCGGAATCTTTTACAATGAGCAGTTCTTC
>-|TRBV10-3|TRBD2|TRBJ2-1
CAIRGTSGSGTNEQFF
TGTGCCATCAGGGGGACTAGCGGGAGCGGGACCAATGAGCAGTTCTTC